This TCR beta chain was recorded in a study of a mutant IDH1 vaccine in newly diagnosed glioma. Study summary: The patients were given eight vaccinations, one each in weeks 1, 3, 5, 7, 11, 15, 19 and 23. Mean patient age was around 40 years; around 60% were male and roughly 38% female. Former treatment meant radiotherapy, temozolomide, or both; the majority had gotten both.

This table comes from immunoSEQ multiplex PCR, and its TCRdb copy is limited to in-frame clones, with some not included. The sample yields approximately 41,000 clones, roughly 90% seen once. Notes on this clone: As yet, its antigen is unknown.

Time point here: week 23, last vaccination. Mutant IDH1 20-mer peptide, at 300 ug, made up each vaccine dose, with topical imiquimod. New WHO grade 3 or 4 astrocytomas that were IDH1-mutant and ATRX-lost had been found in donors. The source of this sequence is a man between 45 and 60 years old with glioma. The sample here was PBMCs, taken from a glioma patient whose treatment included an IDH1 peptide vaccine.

CDR3 in amino acids: CASWRAGGGPKETQYF. In DNA, the CDR3 is TGTGCCAGCTGGAGGGCCGGAGGGGGACCCAAAGAGACCCAGTACTTC. J is TRBJ2-5 and V is TRBV28, with D perhaps TRBD1 or TRBD2 (6 bases each). This CDR3 is 16 amino acids long. The V end was cut by 8 bases, the J end by 3 bases, with 22 bases between. From germline, CDR1 is MDHEN and CDR2 SYDVKM.